These 14 T cell receptor beta chains originate from one sample sequenced in a study of PD-L1 blockade in urothelial cancer. TCRdb keeps only in-frame clones here, not all; method: immunoSEQ multiplex PCR. The profile shows 45,000 to 55,000 clones, more than 75% of them singletons. Time point given: pretreatment peripheral blood. The specimen was PBMCs, collected around atezolizumab (anti-PD-L1) treatment. All receptors derive from a man aged 50-59 years with urothelial cancer.

The chain joins TRBV6-5 to TRBJ2-5; D is uncertain. The assigned J gene may be wrong: the sequence end matches TRBJ2-7 better. Germline CDR1 MNHEY, CDR2 SVGAGI. The CDR3 length is 13 residues. The CDR3: CASSYKSSYEQYF. As DNA, the CDR3 is TGTGCCAGCAGTTACAAGAGCTCCTACGAGCAGTACTTC.

The chain has TRBV7-9 and TRBJ2-3; 8 nucleotides align to TRBD2. CDR3 length: 14 amino acids. With 5 bases clipped from V and 1 base from J, the junction kept 2 bases outside the gene matches. CDR1 and CDR2 (germline): SEHNR, FQNEAQ (reference sequence). The CDR3 sequence is CASSRAGGTDTQYF. CDR3 in DNA: TGTGCCAGCAGCCGAGCGGGGGGCACAGATACGCAGTATTTT.

The gene calls are TRBV6-6 and TRBJ2-7; 10 bases are a match to TRBD2. With 5 bases clipped from V and 6 bases from J, the junction kept 10 bases outside the gene matches. Per the germline V gene, CDR1 is MNHNY and CDR2 is SVGAGI (reference sequence). This CDR3 has 15 amino acids. The CDR3 reads CASSRPGLAKFEQYF. DNA for the CDR3: TGTGCCAGCAGTAGGCCGGGACTAGCGAAGTTCGAGCAGTACTTC.

The V gene is TRBV4-1, the J gene TRBJ2-5, with 7 bases identical to TRBD1. Germline CDR1 reads MGHRA; CDR2 reads YSYEKL. The V segment lost 5 bases and the J segment 5 bases; nucleotides outside the gene matches: 11. The CDR3 loop spans 15 amino acids. CDR3 DNA sequence: TGCGCCAGCAGCGGGAGTCAAGGGGGCATCGAGACCCAGTACTTC. Encoded protein: CASSGSQGGIETQYF.

V is TRBV11-2 and J is TRBJ2-3; 7 bases are shared with TRBD2. Trimming at V came to 6 bases and at J to 0 bases, leaving 6 bases not matched to a gene. CDR1 and CDR2 (germline): SGHAT, FQNNGV. CDR3 length equals 15 residues. The CDR3 here is CASRFLAASTDTQYF. CDR3 sequence (DNA): TGTGCCAGCAGATTTCTAGCGGCTAGCACAGATACGCAGTATTTT.

The rearrangement uses TRBV5-6 and TRBJ2-7, with 13 bases fitting TRBD2. Germline trimming cut 4 bases from V and 7 bases from J; bases unmatched to any gene: 2. Germline V gene sequence: CDR1 SGHDT, CDR2 YYEEEE. The CDR3 is made up of 13 amino acids. CDR3 in amino acids: CASSLGLAGEQYF. The CDR3 DNA reads TGTGCCAGCAGCCTGGGACTAGCGGGGGAGCAGTACTTC.

The V gene is TRBV15, the J gene TRBJ1-2; 7 nucleotides agree with TRBD1. The CDR3 is made up of 14 amino acids. Per germline, CDR1 LNHNV and CDR2 YYDKDF (reference sequence). After removal of 5 bases from V and 5 bases from J, the junction contained 8 bases not matched to a gene. As DNA, the CDR3 is TGTGCCACCAGCGTCCGTACGACAGGGTATGGCTACACCTTC. This translates into CATSVRTTGYGYTF.

The chain uses TRBV18 and TRBJ2-3, with 10 nucleotides matching TRBD2. The length of the CDR3 is 16 residues. V shed 2 bases and J 1 base; nucleotides not matched to a gene: 3. Germline V gene lookup returns CDR1 KGHSH and CDR2 LQKENI. The CDR3 nucleotides are TGTGCCAGCTCACCAAGAACTAGCGGGGGCACAGATACGCAGTATTTT. It is translated as CASSPRTSGGTDTQYF.

This rearrangement joins TRBV7-9 to TRBJ2-7, with 8 bases that match TRBD1. J lost 5 bases, V lost 2 bases, and 5 bases had no gene match. Germline loops: CDR1 SEHNR, CDR2 FQNEAQ (reference sequence). This CDR3 has 14 amino acids. The CDR3 loop reads CASSLNLDRDEQYF. CDR3 DNA sequence: TGTGCCAGCAGCTTAAACTTGGACAGGGACGAGCAGTACTTC.

This chain joins TRBV7-8 and TRBJ2-7; tentatively, D is TRBD1 (6 bases). The CDR3 contains 17 residues. Germline V gene sequence: CDR1 SGHVS, CDR2 FQNEAQ. V dropped 5 bases and J dropped 6 bases, with 26 bases sitting between them. CDR3 in amino acids: CASSARDIAFLPSEQYF. CDR3 DNA sequence: TGTGCCAGCAGCGCCCGGGACATAGCCTTCCTTCCCTCCGAGCAGTACTTC.

This chain joins TRBV19 and TRBJ2-7; D may be TRBD1 (6 bases). Per the germline V gene, CDR1 is LNHDA and CDR2 is SQIVND (reference sequence). The CDR3 is 14 residues long. The V and J ends lost 4 bases and 5 bases respectively, with 15 bases between them. The CDR3 is CASSTRGWGHEQYF. CDR3 DNA: TGTGCCAGTAGTACAAGGGGATGGGGGCACGAGCAGTACTTC.

The chain links TRBV7-2 to TRBJ2-7; D perhaps matches TRBD2 (5 bases). The CDR3 contains 13 residues. Looked up from germline, CDR1 is SGHTA and CDR2 is FQGNSA. Trimming stripped 0 bases from V and 12 bases from J, with 15 bases between. The CDR3 protein is CASSLAGSGRGYF. The CDR3 DNA sequence: TGTGCCAGCAGCTTAGCGGGAAGCGGAAGAGGGTACTTC.

This chain links TRBV21-1 with TRBJ2-7; the table's TRBD1 call for D was not verified on the DNA. TRBV21-1 constitutes a pseudogene. The CDR3 runs to 16 residues. For the CDR3, the DNA is TGTGCCAGCAGCAACCGCTCGGACAAGAACGGGTACGAGCAGTACTTC. It yields the protein CASSNRSDKNGYEQYF.

This chain uses TRBV11-2 with TRBJ2-5; possible D gene TRBD2, 5 bases. The V end was cut by 0 bases, the J end by 0 bases, with 8 bases between. CDR1 and CDR2 from the germline V gene are SGHAT and FQNNGV. The CDR3 is made up of 15 amino acids. In DNA, the CDR3 is TGTGCCAGCAGCTTAGAAGGGAGAAACCAAGAGACCCAGTACTTC. Its protein product is CASSLEGRNQETQYF.